This entry describes one T cell receptor (beta chain). Its antigen is undetermined. Here immunoSEQ multiplex PCR was the method, and the copy in TCRdb shows in-frame clones only, minus some. The sample carries about 51,000 clones, more than 70% recorded once. This CDR3 is 13 amino acids long. CDR1 is SNHLY, CDR2 FYNNEI, per germline. The junction had 5 bases not matched to a gene; V was cut back by 6 bases and J by 5 bases. This specimen belongs to a study of graft-versus-host responses after intestinal transplantation. Study in general: Isolated intestinal, liver-intestinal, or multivisceral transplants had been given to the recipients. Tacrolimus and steroids were given for 3 to 4 years to all recipients after anti-thymocyte globulin induction.

Study outcomes and limitations: Within the allografts of patients who had graft-donor T cell macrochimerism, graft-versus-host to host-versus-graft clonal ratios were high. Recipient-marrow GvH clones were detected, some having first appeared in ileum or blood.

The rearrangement joins TRBV2 to TRBJ2-5; 8 nucleotides match TRBD2. The clonotype originates from a human donor who was the organ donor for an intestinal transplant. This specimen was unstimulated CD4+ T cells sorted from spleen or lymph node cells, taken before transplant. CDR3 in amino acids: CASRLGLGETQYF. DNA for the CDR3: TGTGCCAGCAGATTGGGACTAGGGGAGACCCAGTACTTC.